This T cell receptor (beta chain) was retrieved from a study of cytomegalovirus exposure and HLA in healthy donors. Study-wide results and limits: High specificity and sensitivity for cytomegalovirus status were reported for the classifier. The investigators catalogued 180 or so TCR beta chains as cytomegalovirus-associated.

This clone is labeled as medium-sized. Its target is not known. It was the approximately 130-subject validation cohort, separate from the roughly 700-subject first cohort, to which the donors belonged. J lost 2 bases, V lost 1 base, and 10 bases had no gene match. Looked up from germline, CDR1 is SGHRS and CDR2 is YFSETQ. The CDR3 runs 17 residues. Here immunoSEQ multiplex PCR was the method, and the copy in TCRdb shows in-frame clones only, minus some. The top ten hold 3% of the sample, which has about 110,000 clones, under 85% seen once. The specimen sequenced was PBMCs. The sequence was obtained from a woman younger than 30 in good health and CMV-seronegative. The V and J genes are TRBV5-1 and TRBJ2-7; TRBD2 matches at 9 bases. The CDR3 loop reads CASSLPPGLARTYEQYF. As DNA, the CDR3 is TGCGCCAGCAGCTTGCCGCCGGGACTAGCCAGAACCTACGAGCAGTACTTC.